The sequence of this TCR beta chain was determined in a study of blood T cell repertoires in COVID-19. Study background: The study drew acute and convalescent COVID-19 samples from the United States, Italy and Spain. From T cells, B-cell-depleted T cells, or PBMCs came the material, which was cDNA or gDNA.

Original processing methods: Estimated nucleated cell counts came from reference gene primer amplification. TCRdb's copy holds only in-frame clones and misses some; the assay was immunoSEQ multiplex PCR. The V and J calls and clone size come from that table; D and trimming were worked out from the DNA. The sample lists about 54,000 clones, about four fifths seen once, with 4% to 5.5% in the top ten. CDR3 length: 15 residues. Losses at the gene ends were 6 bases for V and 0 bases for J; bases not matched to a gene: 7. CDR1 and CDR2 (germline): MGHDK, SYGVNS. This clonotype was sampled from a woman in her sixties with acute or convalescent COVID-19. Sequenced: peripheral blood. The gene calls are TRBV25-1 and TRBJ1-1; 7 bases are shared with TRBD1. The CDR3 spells CASSRDRRMNTEAFF. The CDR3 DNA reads TGTGCCAGCAGCCGGGACAGAAGAATGAACACTGAAGCTTTCTTT.